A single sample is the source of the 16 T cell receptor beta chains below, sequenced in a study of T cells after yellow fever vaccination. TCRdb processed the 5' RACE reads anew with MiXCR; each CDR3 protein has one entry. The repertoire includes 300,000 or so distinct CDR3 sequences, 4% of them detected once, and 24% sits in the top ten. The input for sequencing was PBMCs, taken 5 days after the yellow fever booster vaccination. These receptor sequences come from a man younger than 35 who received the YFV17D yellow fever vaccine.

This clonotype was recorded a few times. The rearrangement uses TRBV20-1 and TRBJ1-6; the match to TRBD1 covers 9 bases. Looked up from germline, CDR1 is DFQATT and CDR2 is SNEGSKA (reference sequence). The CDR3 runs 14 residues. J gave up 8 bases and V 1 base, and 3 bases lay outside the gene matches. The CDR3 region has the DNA TGCAGTGCTAGAGGGGGACAGGGATATTCACCCCTCCACTTT. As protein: CSARGGQGYSPLHF.

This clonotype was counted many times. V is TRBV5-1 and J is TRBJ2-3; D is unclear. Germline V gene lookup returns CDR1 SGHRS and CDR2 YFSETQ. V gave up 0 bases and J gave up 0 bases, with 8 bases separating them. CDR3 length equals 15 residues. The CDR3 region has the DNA TGCGCCAGCAGCTTGGCCACACGAAGCACAGATACGCAGTATTTT. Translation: CASSLATRSTDTQYF. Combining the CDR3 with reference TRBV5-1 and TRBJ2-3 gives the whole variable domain KAGVTQTPRYLIKTRGQQVTLSCSPISGHRSVSWYQQTPGQGLQFLFEYFSETQRNKGNFPGRFSGRQFSNSRSEMNVSTLELGDSALYLCASSLATRSTDTQYFGPGTRLTVL.

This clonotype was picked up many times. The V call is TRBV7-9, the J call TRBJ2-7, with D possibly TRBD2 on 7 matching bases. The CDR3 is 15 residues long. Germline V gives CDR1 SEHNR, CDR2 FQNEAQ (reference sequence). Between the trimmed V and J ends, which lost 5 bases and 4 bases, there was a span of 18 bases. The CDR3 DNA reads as TGTGCCAGCAGCCCACGGGGGGCCACCCCTTACGAGCAGTACGTC. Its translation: CASSPRGATPYEQYV.

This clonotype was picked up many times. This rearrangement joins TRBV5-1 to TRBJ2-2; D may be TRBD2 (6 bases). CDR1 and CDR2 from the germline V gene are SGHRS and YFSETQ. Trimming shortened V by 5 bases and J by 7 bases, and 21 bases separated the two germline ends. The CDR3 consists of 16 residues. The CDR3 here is CASSPLPGGDLGELFF. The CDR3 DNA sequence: TGCGCCAGCAGTCCCCTCCCGGGCGGGGACCTCGGGGAGCTGTTTTTT.

The CDR3: CAIRRGGGSAYTF. The CDR3, as DNA: TGTGCCATCCGACGCGGGGGAGGGAGTGCCTACACCTTC. This rearrangement joins TRBV10-3 to TRBJ1-2; D may be TRBD1 (5 bases). CDR3 length equals 13 residues. The V end lost 8 bases, the J end lost 10 bases, and 20 bases lay between the germline ends. Germline V gene lookup returns CDR1 ENHRY and CDR2 SYGVKD.

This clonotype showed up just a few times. CDR3 in amino acids: CASSPRRETDTQYF. DNA for the CDR3: TGTGCCAGCAGCCCCCGCCGGGAGACAGATACGCAGTATTTT. The rearrangement links TRBV7-3 to TRBJ2-3; D may be TRBD2 (6 bases). V gave up 5 bases and J gave up 3 bases, with 12 bases separating them. The germline CDR1 and CDR2 sequences are SGHTA and FQGTGA. CDR3 length: 14 amino acids.

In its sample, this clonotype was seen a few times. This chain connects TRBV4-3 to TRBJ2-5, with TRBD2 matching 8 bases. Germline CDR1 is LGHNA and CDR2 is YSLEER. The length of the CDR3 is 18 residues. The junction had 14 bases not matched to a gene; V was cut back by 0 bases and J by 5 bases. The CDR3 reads CASSQDYLGGGPRETQYF. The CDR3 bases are TGCGCCAGCAGCCAAGATTATCTCGGCGGGGGGCCGCGGGAGACCCAGTACTTC.

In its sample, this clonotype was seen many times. The CDR3 DNA is TGTGCCACCAGCGGGACAGTGGACTATGGCTACACCTTC. This translates into CATSGTVDYGYTF. The V and J genes are TRBV15 and TRBJ1-2, with 7 bases matching TRBD1. V lost 5 bases and J lost 3; bases outside the gene matches: 3. The CDR3 length is 13 residues. Looked up from germline, CDR1 is LNHNV and CDR2 is YYDKDF (reference sequence).

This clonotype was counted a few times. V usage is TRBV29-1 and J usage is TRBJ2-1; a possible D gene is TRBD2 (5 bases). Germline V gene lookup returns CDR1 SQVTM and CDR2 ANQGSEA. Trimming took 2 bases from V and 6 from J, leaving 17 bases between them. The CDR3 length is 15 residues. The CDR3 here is CSVEPLGSESNEQFF. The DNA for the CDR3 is TGCAGCGTTGAACCCCTGGGGAGTGAAAGCAATGAGCAGTTCTTC.

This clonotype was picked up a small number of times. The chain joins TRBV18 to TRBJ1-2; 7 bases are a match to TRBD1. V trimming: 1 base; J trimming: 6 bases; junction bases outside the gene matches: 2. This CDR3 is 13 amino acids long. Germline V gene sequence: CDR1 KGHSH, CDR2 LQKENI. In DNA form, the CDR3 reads TGTGCCAGCTCACCACGACAGGGTCATGGCTACACCTTC. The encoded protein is CASSPRQGHGYTF.

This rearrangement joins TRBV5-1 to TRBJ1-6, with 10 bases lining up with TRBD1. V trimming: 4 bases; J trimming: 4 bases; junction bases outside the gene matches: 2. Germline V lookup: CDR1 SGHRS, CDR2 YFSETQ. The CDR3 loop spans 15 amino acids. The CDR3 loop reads CASSGGQGYNSPLHF. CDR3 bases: TGCGCCAGCAGCGGGGGACAGGGGTATAATTCACCCCTCCACTTT.

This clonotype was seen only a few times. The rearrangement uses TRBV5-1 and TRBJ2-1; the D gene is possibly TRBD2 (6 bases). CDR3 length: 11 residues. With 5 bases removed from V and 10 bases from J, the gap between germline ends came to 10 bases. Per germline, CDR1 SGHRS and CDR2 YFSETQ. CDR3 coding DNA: TGCGCCAGCAGGGGAGGACAAGAGCAGTTCTTC. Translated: CASRGGQEQFF.

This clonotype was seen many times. In DNA form, the CDR3 reads TGTGCCAGCAGCCAAAACTATGCCGGGACCCCTCAGTACTTC. Protein product: CASSQNYAGTPQYF. This chain uses TRBV4-2 with TRBJ2-4, with D perhaps assigned TRBD1 or TRBD2 (5 bases each). CDR1 is LGHNA and CDR2 is YNFKEQ in the germline V gene. Trimming stripped 2 bases from V and 12 bases from J, with 17 bases between. The CDR3 is 14 amino acids.

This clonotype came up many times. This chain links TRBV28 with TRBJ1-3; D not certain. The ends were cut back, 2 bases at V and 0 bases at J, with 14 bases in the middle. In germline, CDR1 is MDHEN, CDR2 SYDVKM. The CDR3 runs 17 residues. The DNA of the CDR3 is TGTGCCAGCAGTTTAGCCAGGTCTGGAAACTCTGGAAACACCATATATTTT. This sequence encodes CASSLARSGNSGNTIYF.

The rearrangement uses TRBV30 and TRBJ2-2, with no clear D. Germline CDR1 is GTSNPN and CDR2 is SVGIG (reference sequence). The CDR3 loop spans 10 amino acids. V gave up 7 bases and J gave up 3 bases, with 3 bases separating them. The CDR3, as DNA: TGTGCCTCCTACACCGGGGAGCTGTTTTTT. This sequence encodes CASYTGELFF. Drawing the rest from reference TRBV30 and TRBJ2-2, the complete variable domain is SQTIHQWPATLVQPVGSPLSLECTVEGTSNPNLYWYRQAAGRGLQLLFYSVGIGQISSEVPQNLSASRPQDRQFILSSKKLLLSDSGFYLCASYTGELFFGEGSRLTVL.

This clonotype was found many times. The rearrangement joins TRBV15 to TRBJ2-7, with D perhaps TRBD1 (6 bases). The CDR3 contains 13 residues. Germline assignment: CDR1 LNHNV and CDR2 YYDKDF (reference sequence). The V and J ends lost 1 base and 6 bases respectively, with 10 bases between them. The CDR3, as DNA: TGTGCCACCAGCAGAGGAACAGGGTCCGAGCAGTACGTC. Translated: CATSRGTGSEQYV.